The sequence of this TCR beta chain was determined in a study of cytomegalovirus exposure and HLA in healthy donors. Broader study findings: Cytomegalovirus-associated TCR beta chains were listed, numbering some 180.

As regards this clone: What it recognizes is unknown.

The CDR3 runs to 15 residues. V lost 3 bases and J lost 0, with 8 bases in between. Germline V lookup: CDR1 MNHEY, CDR2 SMNVEV (reference sequence). The PCR ran on 60 Vbeta and 13 Jbeta primers. Profiling relied on immunoSEQ multiplex PCR, and the TCRdb table lists in-frame clones only, not all of them. The table records roughly 120,000 clones, approximately 81% of them present only once. The TCR comes from a man between 18 and 35 years old in good health and CMV-seronegative. The sequencing sample was made of PBMCs. The chain joins TRBV27 to TRBJ2-2, with D unresolved. The CDR3 nucleotides are TGTGCCAGCAGTTTTATCAGCGCGAACACCGGGGAGCTGTTTTTT. Translating it yields CASSFISANTGELFF.